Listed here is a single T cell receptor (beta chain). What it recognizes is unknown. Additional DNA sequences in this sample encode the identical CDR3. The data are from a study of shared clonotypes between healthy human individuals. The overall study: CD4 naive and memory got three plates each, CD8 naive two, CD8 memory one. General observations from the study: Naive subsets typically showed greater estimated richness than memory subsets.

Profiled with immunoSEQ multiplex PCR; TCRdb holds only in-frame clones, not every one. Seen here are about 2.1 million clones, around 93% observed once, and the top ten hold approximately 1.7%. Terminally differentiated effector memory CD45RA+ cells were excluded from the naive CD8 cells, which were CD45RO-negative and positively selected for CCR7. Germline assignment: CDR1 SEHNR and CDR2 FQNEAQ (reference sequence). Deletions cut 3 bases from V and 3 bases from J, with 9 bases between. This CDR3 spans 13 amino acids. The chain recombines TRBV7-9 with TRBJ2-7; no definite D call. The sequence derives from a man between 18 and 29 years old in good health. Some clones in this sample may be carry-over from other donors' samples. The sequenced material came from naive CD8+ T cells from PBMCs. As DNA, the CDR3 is TGTGCCAGCAGCTTCGGTGAAAGCTACGAGCAGTACTTC. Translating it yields CASSFGESYEQYF.